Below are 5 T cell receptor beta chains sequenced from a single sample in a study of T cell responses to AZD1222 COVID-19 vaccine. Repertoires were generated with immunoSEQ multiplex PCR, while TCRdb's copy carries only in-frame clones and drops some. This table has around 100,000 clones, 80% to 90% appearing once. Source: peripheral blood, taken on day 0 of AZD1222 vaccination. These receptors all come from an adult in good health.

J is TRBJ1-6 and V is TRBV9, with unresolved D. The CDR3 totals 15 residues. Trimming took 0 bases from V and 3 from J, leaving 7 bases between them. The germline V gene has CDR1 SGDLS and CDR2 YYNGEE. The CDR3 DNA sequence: TGTGCCAGCAGCGTAGCTAGCGACTATAATTCACCCCTCCACTTT. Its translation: CASSVASDYNSPLHF.

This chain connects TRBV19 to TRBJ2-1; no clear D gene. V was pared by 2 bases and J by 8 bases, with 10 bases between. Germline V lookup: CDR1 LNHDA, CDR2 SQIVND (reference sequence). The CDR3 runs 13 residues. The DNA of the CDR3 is TGTGCCAGTAGTATAAGGGTTGGCGATGAGCAGTTCTTC. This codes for CASSIRVGDEQFF.

The CDR3 loop is CASSQGMGQPQHF. DNA for the CDR3: TGTGCCAGCAGCCAAGGTATGGGGCAGCCCCAGCATTTT. This sequence joins TRBV3-1 (or the pseudogene TRBV3-2) and TRBJ1-5; D gene ambiguous. Per the germline V gene, CDR1 is LGHDT and CDR2 is YNNKEL (reference sequence). The CDR3 extends over 13 amino acids. V lost 1 base and J 7 bases, leaving 8 bases between the germline ends.

CDR3 region: CASSLEARGWDEQYF. The CDR3 DNA follows: TGTGCCAGCAGCTTAGAAGCGCGGGGGTGGGACGAGCAGTACTTC. The rearrangement joins TRBV11-2 to TRBJ2-7, with TRBD2 matching over 7 bases. This CDR3 contains 15 residues. The V and J ends lost 0 bases and 5 bases, in that order; junction bases with no gene match: 7. CDR1 and CDR2 from the germline V gene are SGHAT and FQNNGV.

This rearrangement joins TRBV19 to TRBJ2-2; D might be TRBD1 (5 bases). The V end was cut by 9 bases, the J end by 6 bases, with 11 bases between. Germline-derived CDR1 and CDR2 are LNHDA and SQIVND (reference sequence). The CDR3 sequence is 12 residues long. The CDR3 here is CASHVQAGELFF. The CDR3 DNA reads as TGTGCCAGCCACGTACAGGCCGGGGAGCTGTTTTTT.